This T cell receptor beta chain was identified in a study of tumor-infiltrating lymphocytes in primary liver carcinoma. Turning to the study itself: The patients included men and women who were aged 30 to 69 years. The tumors ranged from roughly 4 to 11 cm across and fell within stage T1-T3 N0M0.

Scientists recovered RNA and DNA together from around 20-30 mg of unsorted bulk tissue. Through surgical resection, the patients' primary liver carcinoma was treated. Those patients suffered from chronic HBV infection and were treatment-naive. The CDR3 length is 14 residues. V lost 0 bases, J lost 2 bases, and 8 bases lay in between. Looked up from germline, CDR1 is SGHRS and CDR2 is YFSETQ. The researchers produced TCR beta cDNA from approximately 550 ng total RNA with a constant-region primer. Nested multiplex PCR, run for three rounds with slightly modified ARM-PCR, yielded TCR beta libraries. TRBV1-TRBV30 forward primers and a C-beta reverse primer were used in the first two PCR rounds, which each ran for about 11 cycles. TCRdb fed the multiplex PCR reads into MiXCR, producing one record per CDR3 protein. The sample lists around 35,000 distinct CDR3 sequences, about 75% occurring once. This clonotype was detected many times.

Sequencing used tumor-adjacent normal liver tissue. This sequence joins TRBV5-1 and TRBJ1-2; no clear D gene. The source of this sequence is a man aged 40-49 years with primary liver carcinoma and hepatitis B virus infection. DNA for the CDR3: TGCGCCAGCAGCTTGGAGACACCAAACTATGGCTACACCTTC. Translated: CASSLETPNYGYTF.